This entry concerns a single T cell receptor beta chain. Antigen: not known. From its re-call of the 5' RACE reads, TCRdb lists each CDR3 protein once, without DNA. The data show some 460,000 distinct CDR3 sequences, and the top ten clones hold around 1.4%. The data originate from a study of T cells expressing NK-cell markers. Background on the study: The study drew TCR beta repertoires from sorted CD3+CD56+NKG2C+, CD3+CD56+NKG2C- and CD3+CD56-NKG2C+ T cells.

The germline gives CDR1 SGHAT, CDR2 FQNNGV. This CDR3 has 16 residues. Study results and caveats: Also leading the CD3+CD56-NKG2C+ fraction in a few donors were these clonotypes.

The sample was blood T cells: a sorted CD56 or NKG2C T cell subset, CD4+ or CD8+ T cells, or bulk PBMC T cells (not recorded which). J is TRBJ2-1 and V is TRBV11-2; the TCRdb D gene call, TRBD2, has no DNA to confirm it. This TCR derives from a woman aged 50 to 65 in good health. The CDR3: CASSSIKREGLNEQFF. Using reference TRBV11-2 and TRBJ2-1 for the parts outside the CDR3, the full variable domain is EAGVAQSPRYKIIEKRQSVAFWCNPISGHATLYWYQQILGQGPKLLIQFQNNGVVDDSQLPKDRFSAERLKGVDSTLKIQPAKLEDSAVYLCASSSIKREGLNEQFFGPGTRLTVL.